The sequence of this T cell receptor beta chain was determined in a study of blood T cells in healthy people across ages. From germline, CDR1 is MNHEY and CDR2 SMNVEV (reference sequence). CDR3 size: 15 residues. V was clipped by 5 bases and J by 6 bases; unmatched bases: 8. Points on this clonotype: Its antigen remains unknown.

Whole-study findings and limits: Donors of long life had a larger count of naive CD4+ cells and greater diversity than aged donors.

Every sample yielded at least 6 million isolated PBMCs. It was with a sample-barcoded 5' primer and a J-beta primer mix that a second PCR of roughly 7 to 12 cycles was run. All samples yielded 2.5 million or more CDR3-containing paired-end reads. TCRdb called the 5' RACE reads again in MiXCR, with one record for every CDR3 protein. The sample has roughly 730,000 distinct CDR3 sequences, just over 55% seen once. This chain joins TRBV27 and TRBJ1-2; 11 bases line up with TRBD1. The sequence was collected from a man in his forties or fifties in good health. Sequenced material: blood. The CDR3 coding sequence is TGTGCCAGCAGTATGTGGACAGGGGGCGTGAATGGCTACACCTTC. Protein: CASSMWTGGVNGYTF.